The 13 T cell receptor beta chains below come from one sample, sequenced in a study of cytomegalovirus exposure and HLA in healthy donors. The method was immunoSEQ multiplex PCR; TCRdb's version includes in-frame clones alone and lacks a portion of them. The sample holds approximately 200,000 clones, approximately 78% seen once. Sample: PBMCs. These receptors originate from a woman aged 25 to 39 in good health and CMV-seronegative.

This sequence joins TRBV4-2 and TRBJ2-5; D uncertain. The CDR3 loop spans 14 amino acids. Germline V gene sequence: CDR1 LGHNA, CDR2 YNFKEQ. The V end was cut by 7 bases, the J end by 1 base, with 13 bases between. DNA for the CDR3: TGTGCCAGCACCAGGTTTCTCGGCCAAGAGACCCAGTACTTC. As protein: CASTRFLGQETQYF.

This clone was observed a few times. This chain joins TRBV30 and TRBJ2-3; possibly TRBD2 for D (7 bases). V lost 2 bases, J lost 5 bases, and 20 bases lay in between. The CDR3 is 16 residues long. The germline V gene has CDR1 GTSNPN and CDR2 SVGIG (reference sequence). CDR3 nucleotides: TGTGCCTGGAGTCCCCAACCCACAGGGAGGGTAGATACGCAGTATTTT. This translates into CAWSPQPTGRVDTQYF. The full variable domain, in which reference TRBV30 and TRBJ2-3 provide the parts outside the CDR3, is SQTIHQWPATLVQPVGSPLSLECTVEGTSNPNLYWYRQAAGRGLQLLFYSVGIGQISSEVPQNLSASRPQDRQFILSSKKLLLSDSGFYLCAWSPQPTGRVDTQYFGPGTRLTVL.

This rearrangement joins TRBV2 to TRBJ2-1, with D maybe TRBD1 (6 bases). Per the germline V gene, CDR1 is SNHLY and CDR2 is FYNNEI. Trimming left V 7 bases short and J 1 base short, with 11 bases between. The CDR3 extends over 14 amino acids. CDR3 DNA: TGTGCCAGCAACAGGGTAGTATCCTACAATGAGCAGTTCTTC. It encodes CASNRVVSYNEQFF.

This chain joins TRBV30 and TRBJ2-1; TRBD2 aligns across 11 bases. V was clipped by 0 bases and J by 3 bases; unmatched bases: 7. Per germline, CDR1 GTSNPN and CDR2 SVGIG (reference sequence). The CDR3 runs to 17 residues. CDR3 coding DNA: TGTGCCTGGAGTGTGGGTCGGACTAGCGGGTTCTACAATGAGCAGTTCTTC. Encoded protein: CAWSVGRTSGFYNEQFF.

The V and J genes are TRBV5-1 and TRBJ1-3; TRBD1 matches at 7 bases. Unmatched junction bases numbered 4, after V lost 4 bases and J lost 0 bases. The CDR3 is 15 amino acids. The germline CDR1 and CDR2 sequences are SGHRS and YFSETQ. CDR3 nucleotide sequence: TGCGCCAGCAGCCTGGGGACAGCCTCTGGAAACACCATATATTTT. Encoded protein: CASSLGTASGNTIYF.

The chain is built from TRBV28 and TRBJ2-1; 10 bases match TRBD2. From germline, CDR1 is MDHEN and CDR2 SYDVKM. With V trimmed by 2 bases and J by 5 bases, 3 bases remained unmatched. The CDR3 covers 15 residues. The CDR3 sequence: CASSLGAGGDNEQFF. For the CDR3, the DNA is TGTGCCAGCAGTTTAGGAGCGGGGGGGGACAATGAGCAGTTCTTC.

This chain links TRBV7-2 with TRBJ2-1, with D possibly TRBD2 on 6 matching bases. V was trimmed by 5 bases and J by 2 bases, leaving 22 bases between them. This CDR3 has 18 amino acids. CDR1 SGHTA and CDR2 FQGNSA come from the germline V gene. DNA of the CDR3: TGTGCCAGCAGCCTCCCCCGGGGGAGGCGGGGAACCTACAATGAGCAGTTCTTC. This sequence encodes CASSLPRGRRGTYNEQFF.

The J gene is TRBJ2-3, the V gene TRBV18; the match to TRBD2 covers 9 bases. Germline V CDR1 and CDR2: KGHSH, LQKENI. This CDR3 is 16 amino acids long. After removal of 3 bases from V and 3 bases from J, the junction contained 7 bases not matched to a gene. In DNA, the CDR3 is TGTGCCAGCTCACCGAGGATAGCGGGAGAAACAGATACGCAGTATTTT. It specifies CASSPRIAGETDTQYF.

The V call is TRBV7-7, the J call TRBJ2-1; D is perhaps TRBD1 (7 bases). The V and J ends lost 5 bases and 0 bases respectively, with 14 bases between them. The V gene's germline CDR1 is SSHAT and CDR2 FNYEAQ (reference sequence). This CDR3 has 16 residues. The CDR3 DNA reads as TGTGCCAGCAGCCAGGGGGGCCGGAGCTCCTACAATGAGCAGTTCTTC. It translates to CASSQGGRSSYNEQFF.

The V call is TRBV2, the J call TRBJ1-3; 10 nucleotides agree with TRBD1. J was trimmed by 4 bases and V by 10 bases; bases with no gene match: 10. The CDR3 totals 15 residues. Per the germline V gene, CDR1 is SNHLY and CDR2 is FYNNEI. CDR3 sequence (DNA): TGTGCCATAGGGACAGGGGATAATACCGGAAACACCATATATTTT. Amino acid sequence: CAIGTGDNTGNTIYF. Based on the CDR3 plus reference TRBV2 and TRBJ1-3, the full variable domain is EPEVTQTPSHQVTQMGQEVILRCVPISNHLYFYWYRQILGQKVEFLVSFYNNEISEKSEIFDDQFSVERPDGSNFTLKIRSTKLEDSAMYFCAIGTGDNTGNTIYFGEGSWLTVV.

The V call is TRBV6-1, the J call TRBJ2-3; D is undetermined. In germline, CDR1 is MNHNS, CDR2 SASEGT. V dropped 8 bases and J dropped 4 bases, with 7 bases sitting between them. The CDR3 loop spans 11 amino acids. The DNA of the CDR3 is TGTGCCAGCTCGCGTTCAGATACGCAGTATTTT. It is translated as CASSRSDTQYF.

This sequence joins TRBV15 and TRBJ2-1, with D unclear. The length of the CDR3 is 12 residues. The germline gives CDR1 LNHNV, CDR2 YYDKDF (reference sequence). V was clipped by 0 bases and J by 11 bases, with 8 bases between them. Written as DNA, the CDR3 is TGTGCCACCAGCAGAGATGTGGCTCAGCAGTTCTTC. Its translation is CATSRDVAQQFF.

The V gene is TRBV9, the J gene TRBJ2-5; TRBD1 matches 10 bases. J gave up 6 bases and V 3 bases, and 5 bases lay outside the gene matches. The CDR3 spans 14 residues. Germline assignment: CDR1 SGDLS and CDR2 YYNGEE. The DNA of the CDR3 is TGTGCCAGCAGCGCCCGGACAGGGGGAAAGACCCAGTACTTC. It is translated as CASSARTGGKTQYF. Looking up the rest from reference TRBV9 and TRBJ2-5 gives the full variable domain: DSGVTQTPKHLITATGQRVTLRCSPRSGDLSVYWYQQSLDQGLQFLIQYYNGEERAKGNILERFSAQQFPDLHSELNLSSLELGDSALYFCASSARTGGKTQYFGPGTRLLVL.